Listed below are T cell receptor beta chains from one sample, sequenced in a study of persistence of HIV-infected CD4 T cells. These receptors lack a known antigen. Data came from immunoSEQ multiplex PCR; TCRdb stores just in-frame clones and leaves some out. The sample lists 50,000 to 65,000 clones; about 77% were seen once. Sequences were derived from CD4+ T cells sorted from PBMCs after approximately 19-hour stimulation, sampled from a patient who received antiretroviral therapy. The origin of the receptors is an adult man with HIV who was CMV-seropositive. The CDR3 runs from the conserved cysteine through the conserved F or W. Fields, in order: J gene, clone size, V gene, D gene, CDR3 DNA, CDR3 protein. D genes are given only for firm matches. Size is stated for part of the rows, as once, few or many counts, or as a class when the clone is expanded.

TRBJ1-3 . TRBV2 . TGTGCCAGCAGTGTGGACGGAAGCTCTGGAAACACCATATATTTT CASSVDGSSGNTIYF
TRBJ2-1 . TRBV5-4 . TGTGCCAGCAGCCAACAGGGCCCGACCTACAATGAGCAGTTCTTC CASSQQGPTYNEQFF
TRBJ1-1 . TRBV7-3 . TGTGCCAGCAGCGAGCGACCGAACACTGAAGCTTTCTTT CASSERPNTEAFF
TRBJ1-1 . TRBV27 . TGTGCCAGCCGAGGGCGGGGCGAGGCTGAAGCTTTCTTT CASRGRGEAEAFF
TRBJ2-4 . TRBV7-9 . TGTGCCAGCAGCTCTTGGACAGAGGAGCGCATTCAGTACTTC CASSSWTEERIQYF
TRBJ1-3 . TRBV4-1 . TGCGCCAGCAGCCAAGATATGAACTCTGGAAACACCATATATTTT CASSQDMNSGNTIYF
TRBJ2-2 once TRBV5-1 . TGCGCCAGCAGCGCCGGGACAGCGGGCGGGGAGCTGTTTTTT CASSAGTAGGELFF
TRBJ1-2 . TRBV7-9 . TGTGCCAGCAGCCCTGGGGGGGTAGGAACCACTTATGGCTACACCTTC CASSPGGVGTTYGYTF
TRBJ1-5 . TRBV3-1/TRBV3-2 . TGTGCCAGCAGCTTAGGGTTGAAACAGCCCCAGCATTTT CASSLGLKQPQHF
TRBJ1-3 few TRBV9 TRBD1 TGTGCCAGCAGCGTAGACCCTTCAGGGGGGAACACCATATATTTT CASSVDPSGGNTIYF
TRBJ2-6 . TRBV7-8 . TGTGCCAGCAGCCCCTCGCCTGGGGGGCATGGGGCCAACGTCCTGACTTTC CASSPSPGGHGANVLTF
TRBJ1-1 few TRBV28 . TGTGCCAGCACTACAATTATCAGGGGAATGAACACTGAAGCTTTCTTT CASTTIIRGMNTEAFF
TRBJ2-2 . TRBV3-1/TRBV3-2 . TGTGCCAGCAGTCGGGACCGCGGGGAGCTGTTTTTT CASSRDRGELFF
TRBJ2-1 . TRBV2 . TGTGCCAGCAGTGTACAGGGAGGGCAGGGTAATGAGCAGTTCTTC CASSVQGGQGNEQFF
TRBJ1-3 . TRBV7-9 . TGTGCCAGCAGCCAAAACACTGGAAACACCATATATTTT CASSQNTGNTIYF
TRBJ1-2 . TRBV5-1 . TGCGCCAGCAGCCTTAGCCCAGGGTCTAACTATGGCTACACCTTC CASSLSPGSNYGYTF
TRBJ1-5 few TRBV6-1 TRBD1 TGTGCCAGCAGTGAACGGCCGGGACAGGGGGATCAGCCCCAGCATTTT CASSERPGQGDQPQHF
TRBJ2-1 . TRBV24-1 . TGTGCCACCAGTGATTTGACAGATAGCTCCTACAATGAGCAGTTCTTC CATSDLTDSSYNEQFF
TRBJ1-5 . TRBV7-9 . TGTGCCAGCAGCTTAGGAGGTTCACCCAATCAGCCCCAGCATTTT CASSLGGSPNQPQHF
TRBJ2-1 . TRBV5-4 TRBD2 TGTGCCAGCAGCTCGACTAGCGGGGTGGATGAGCAGTTCTTC CASSSTSGVDEQFF
TRBJ2-1 few TRBV5-1 . TGCGCCAGCAGCTTGGGTACAGGGCCCCTTAGCTATGAGCAGTTCTTC CASSLGTGPLSYEQFF
TRBJ2-3 . TRBV28 TRBD2 TGTGCCAGCAGTCCCCAGACTAGCGGGGCCACAGATACGCAGTATTTT CASSPQTSGATDTQYF
TRBJ1-1 . TRBV9 . TGTGCCAGCACCCCTCACCTAGGGGGGGCAGACACTGAAGCTTTCTTT CASTPHLGGADTEAFF
TRBJ1-6 few TRBV28 . TGTGCCAGCAGTTTGCAGACAGGATTCGGTTCACCCCTCCACTTT CASSLQTGFGSPLHF
TRBJ1-1 . TRBV5-1 . TGCGCCAGCAGCTTGGGAGCGAGTACCACTGAAGCTTTCTTT CASSLGASTTEAFF
TRBJ1-1 . TRBV5-1 . TGCGCCAACCCATTGGCCGGCCTGCAAAAGAACACTGAAGCTTTCTTT CANPLAGLQKNTEAFF
TRBJ2-2 once TRBV6-5 . TGTGCCAGCAACGGACAGAGGTCGAACACCGGGGAGCTGTTTTTT CASNGQRSNTGELFF
TRBJ1-2 . TRBV5-6 TRBD1 TGTGCCAGCAGCTTTGGGGTGACAGGGACGCCTGCGGGGGGCTACACCTTC CASSFGVTGTPAGGYTF
TRBJ1-5 . TRBV28 TRBD1 TGTGCCAGCAGCGTTCGGACAGGTTCAAGCAATCAGCCCCAGCATTTT CASSVRTGSSNQPQHF
TRBJ1-3 . TRBV9 TRBD1 TGTGCCAGCAGCCACGGACAGGGGAGGAACACCATATATTTT CASSHGQGRNTIYF
TRBJ1-2 . TRBV19 TRBD1 TGTGCCAGCAACGACAGGGGAGGAGGCTACACCTTC CASNDRGGGYTF
TRBJ1-1 . TRBV2 . TGTGCCAGCAAAACGGGGACGGGGACTGAAGCTTTCTTT CASKTGTGTEAFF
TRBJ2-3 . TRBV5-4 . TGTGCCAGCAGCCCTCGGGAACTCGGCACAGATACGCAGTATTTT CASSPRELGTDTQYF
TRBJ2-1 . TRBV2 TRBD1 TGTGCCAGCAGACAGGGGATCAGATACAATGAGCAGTTCTTC CASRQGIRYNEQFF
TRBJ2-3 . TRBV4-2 TRBD2 TGTGCCAGCAGCCAAGCAGCGGGGGGGCCAACGGATACGCAGTATTTT CASSQAAGGPTDTQYF
TRBJ2-3 . TRBV4-2 . TGTGCCAGCAGCCAAGAGACGGATACGCAGTATTTT CASSQETDTQYF
TRBJ2-6 . TRBV19 . TGTGCCAGTAGTACCCTAGACTCTGGGGCCAACGTCCTGACTTTC CASSTLDSGANVLTF
TRBJ1-6 . TRBV6-5 TRBD1 TGTGCCAGCAGCTACGGCAGGGGGCATAATTCACCCCTCCACTTT CASSYGRGHNSPLHF
TRBJ1-1 . TRBV20-1 . TGCAGTGCTAGCGCCCCTTCTGAAGCTTTCTTT CSASAPSEAFF
TRBJ1-3 . TRBV3-1/TRBV3-2 . TGTGCCAGCAGCCCTACCCACCGGTCCTCTGGAAACACCATATATTTT CASSPTHRSSGNTIYF
TRBJ1-1 . TRBV5-1 . TGCGCCAGCAGCGTTGGATCTAACACTGAAGCTTTCTTT CASSVGSNTEAFF
TRBJ1-1 . TRBV7-9 . TGTGCCAGCAGCTACGGGCCGAACACTGAAGCTTTCTTT CASSYGPNTEAFF
TRBJ2-3 . TRBV7-9 TRBD1 TGTGCCATCGCGGGAAGGACAGGGCAAGATACGCAGTATTTT CAIAGRTGQDTQYF
TRBJ2-3 . TRBV6-5 . TGTGCCAGCAGTTACAACACAGATACGCAGTATTTT CASSYNTDTQYF
TRBJ2-7 once TRBV6-5 . TGTGCCAGCAGTTACTCTACGGGACTCTACGAGCAGTACTTC CASSYSTGLYEQYF
TRBJ2-6 . TRBV7-6 TRBD1 TGTGCCAGCAGCCCAGGGGGTTCTGGGGCCAACGTCCTGACTTTC CASSPGGSGANVLTF
TRBJ1-2 few TRBV29-1 . TGCAGCGCTGGGACCGGGGCCTTC CSAGTGAF
TRBJ2-7 few TRBV5-6 TRBD1 TGTGCCAGCAGCTTGGTCGACAGGGCCCTTCATTACGAGCAGTACTTC CASSLVDRALHYEQYF
TRBJ1-6 . TRBV11-2 TRBD1 TGTGCCAGCAGCATCACAGGGGGCACGGTCTCCTATAATTCACCCCTCCACTTT CASSITGGTVSYNSPLHF
TRBJ1-2 . TRBV19 . TGTGCCAGTAGTATCCCCGGGAACTATGGCTACACCTTC CASSIPGNYGYTF